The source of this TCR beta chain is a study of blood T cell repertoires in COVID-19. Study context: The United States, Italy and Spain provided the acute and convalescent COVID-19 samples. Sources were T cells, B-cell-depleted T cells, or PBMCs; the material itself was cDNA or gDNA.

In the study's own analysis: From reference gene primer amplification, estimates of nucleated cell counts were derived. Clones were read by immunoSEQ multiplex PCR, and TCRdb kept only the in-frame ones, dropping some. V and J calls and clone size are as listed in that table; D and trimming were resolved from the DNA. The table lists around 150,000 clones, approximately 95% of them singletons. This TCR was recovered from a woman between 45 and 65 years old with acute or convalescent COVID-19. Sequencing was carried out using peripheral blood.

The CDR3 DNA reads as TGTGCCAGTAGAATCGAGGGAAAGAACACTGAAGCTTTCTTT. Translating gives CASRIEGKNTEAFF. The chain has TRBV19 and TRBJ1-1; D unresolved. Germline V CDR1 and CDR2: LNHDA, SQIVND (reference sequence). V dropped 6 bases and J dropped 1 base, with 12 bases sitting between them. The CDR3 contains 14 residues.